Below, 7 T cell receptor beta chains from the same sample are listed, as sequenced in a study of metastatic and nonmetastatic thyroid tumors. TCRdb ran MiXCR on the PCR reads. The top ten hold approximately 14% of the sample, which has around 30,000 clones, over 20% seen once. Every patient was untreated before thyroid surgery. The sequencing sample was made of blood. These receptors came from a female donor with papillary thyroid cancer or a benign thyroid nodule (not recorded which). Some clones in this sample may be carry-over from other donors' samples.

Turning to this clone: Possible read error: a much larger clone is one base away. CDR3 loop: CSVERAGFAYNEQFF. CDR3 nucleotide sequence: TGCAGCGTTGAAAGGGCGGGATTCGCCTACAATGAACAGTTCTTC. The chain employs TRBV29-1 and TRBJ2-1, with D possibly TRBD2 on 6 matching bases. Germline assignment: CDR1 SQVTM and CDR2 ANQGSEA. The CDR3 spans 15 residues.

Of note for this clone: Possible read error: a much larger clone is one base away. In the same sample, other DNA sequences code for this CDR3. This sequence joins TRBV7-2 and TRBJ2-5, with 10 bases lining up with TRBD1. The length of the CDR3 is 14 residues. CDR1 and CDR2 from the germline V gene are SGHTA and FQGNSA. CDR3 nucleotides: TGTGCCAGCAGCTTCGACAGGGGGCGAGAGACACAGTACTTC. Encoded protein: CASSFDRGRETQYF.

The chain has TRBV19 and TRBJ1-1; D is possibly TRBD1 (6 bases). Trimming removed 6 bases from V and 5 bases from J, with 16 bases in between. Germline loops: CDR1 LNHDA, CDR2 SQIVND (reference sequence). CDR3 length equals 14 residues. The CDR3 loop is CASRPRGGRTEAFF. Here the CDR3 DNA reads TGTGCCAGTAGGCCCCGAGGGGGGAGAACTGAAGCTTTCTTT.

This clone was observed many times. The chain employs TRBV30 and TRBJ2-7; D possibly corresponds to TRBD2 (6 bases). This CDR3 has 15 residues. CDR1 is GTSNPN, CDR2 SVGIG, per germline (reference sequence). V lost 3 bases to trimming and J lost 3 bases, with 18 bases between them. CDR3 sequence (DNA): TGTGCCTGGAGCATTCTAGGAGGGTATGGCTACGAGCAGTACTTC. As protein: CAWSILGGYGYEQYF. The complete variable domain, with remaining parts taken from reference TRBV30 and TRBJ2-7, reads SQTIHQWPATLVQPVGSPLSLECTVEGTSNPNLYWYRQAAGRGLQLLFYSVGIGQISSEVPQNLSASRPQDRQFILSSKKLLLSDSGFYLCAWSILGGYGYEQYFGPGTRLTVT.

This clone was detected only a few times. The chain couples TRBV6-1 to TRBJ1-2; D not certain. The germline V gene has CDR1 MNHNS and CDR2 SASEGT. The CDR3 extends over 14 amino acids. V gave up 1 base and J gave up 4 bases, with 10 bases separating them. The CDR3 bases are TGTGCCAGCAGTGAAGGCAAAACCCTCTATGGCTACACCTTC. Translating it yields CASSEGKTLYGYTF.

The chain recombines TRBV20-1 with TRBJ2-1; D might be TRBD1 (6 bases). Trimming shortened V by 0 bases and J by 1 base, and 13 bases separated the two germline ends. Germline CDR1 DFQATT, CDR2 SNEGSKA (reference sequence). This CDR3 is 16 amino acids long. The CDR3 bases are TGCAGTGCTAGAGATCGGGGCAGGGGTTCCTACAATGAGCAGTTCTTC. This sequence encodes CSARDRGRGSYNEQFF.

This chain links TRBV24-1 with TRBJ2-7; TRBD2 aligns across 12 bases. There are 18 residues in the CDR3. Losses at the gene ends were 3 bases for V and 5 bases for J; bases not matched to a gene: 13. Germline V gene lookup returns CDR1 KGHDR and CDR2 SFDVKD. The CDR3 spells CATSDQENLAGGPNEQYF. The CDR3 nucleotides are TGTGCCACCAGTGATCAAGAGAACCTAGCGGGAGGGCCCAACGAGCAGTACTTC.